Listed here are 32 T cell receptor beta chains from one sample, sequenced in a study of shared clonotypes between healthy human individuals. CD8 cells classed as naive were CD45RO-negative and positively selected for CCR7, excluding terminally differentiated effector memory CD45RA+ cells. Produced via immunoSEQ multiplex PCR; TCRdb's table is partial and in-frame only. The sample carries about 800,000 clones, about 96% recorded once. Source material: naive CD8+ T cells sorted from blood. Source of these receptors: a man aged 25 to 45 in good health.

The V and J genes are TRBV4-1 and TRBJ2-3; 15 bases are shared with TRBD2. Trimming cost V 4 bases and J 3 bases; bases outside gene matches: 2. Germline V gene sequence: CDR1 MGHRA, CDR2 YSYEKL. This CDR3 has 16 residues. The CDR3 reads CASSPGTSGRTDTQYF. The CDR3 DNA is TGCGCCAGCAGCCCGGGGACTAGCGGGAGGACAGATACGCAGTATTTT.

This CDR3 reads CASSPRTSGIPDTQYF. CDR3 nucleotide sequence: TGTGCCAGCAGCCCACGGACTAGCGGGATCCCAGATACGCAGTATTTT. The gene calls are TRBV9 and TRBJ2-3; 12 bases are a match to TRBD2. Germline CDR1 SGDLS, CDR2 YYNGEE. CDR3 size: 16 residues. The V gene end was trimmed by 4 bases and the J gene end by 4 bases; junction bases not matched to a gene: 7.

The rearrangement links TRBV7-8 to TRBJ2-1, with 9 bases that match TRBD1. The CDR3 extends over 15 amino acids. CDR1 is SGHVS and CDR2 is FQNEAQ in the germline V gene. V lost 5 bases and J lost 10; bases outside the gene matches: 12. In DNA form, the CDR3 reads TGTGCCAGCAGCCCGACAGGGGGGACTTTTGGGGAGCAGTTCTTC. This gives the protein CASSPTGGTFGEQFF.

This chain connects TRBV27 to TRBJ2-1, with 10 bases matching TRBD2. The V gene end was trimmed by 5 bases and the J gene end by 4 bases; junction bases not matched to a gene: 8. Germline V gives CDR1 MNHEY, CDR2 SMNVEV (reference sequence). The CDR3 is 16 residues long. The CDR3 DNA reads TGTGCCAGCAGTCTACCCGGGACTAGCGCATACAATGAGCAGTTCTTC. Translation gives CASSLPGTSAYNEQFF.

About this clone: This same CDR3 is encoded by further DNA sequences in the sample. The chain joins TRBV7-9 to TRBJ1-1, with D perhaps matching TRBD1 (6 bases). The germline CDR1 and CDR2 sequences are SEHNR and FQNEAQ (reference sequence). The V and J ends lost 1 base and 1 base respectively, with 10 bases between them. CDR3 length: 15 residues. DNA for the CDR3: TGTGCCAGCAGCTTAGAGAGGGGGACGAACACTGAAGCTTTCTTT. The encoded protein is CASSLERGTNTEAFF.

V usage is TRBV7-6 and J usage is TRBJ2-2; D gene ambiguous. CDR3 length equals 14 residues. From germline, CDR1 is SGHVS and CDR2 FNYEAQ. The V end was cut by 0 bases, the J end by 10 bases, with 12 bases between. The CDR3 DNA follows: TGTGCCAGCAGCTTAGCGATATCGCCCAAGGAGCTGTTTTTT. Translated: CASSLAISPKELFF.

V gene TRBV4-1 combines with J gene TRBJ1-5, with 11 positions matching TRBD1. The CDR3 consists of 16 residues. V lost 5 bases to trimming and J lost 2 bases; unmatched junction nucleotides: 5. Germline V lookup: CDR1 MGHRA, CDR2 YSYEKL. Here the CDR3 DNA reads TGCGCCAGCAGCGGGACAGGGGGAATCGGCAATCAGCCCCAGCATTTT. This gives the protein CASSGTGGIGNQPQHF.

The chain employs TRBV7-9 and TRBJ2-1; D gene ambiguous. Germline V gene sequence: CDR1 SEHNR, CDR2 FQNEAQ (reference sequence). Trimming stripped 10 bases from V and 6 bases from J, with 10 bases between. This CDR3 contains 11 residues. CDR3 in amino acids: CATKMGNEQFF. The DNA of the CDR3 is TGTGCCACCAAAATGGGCAATGAGCAGTTCTTC.

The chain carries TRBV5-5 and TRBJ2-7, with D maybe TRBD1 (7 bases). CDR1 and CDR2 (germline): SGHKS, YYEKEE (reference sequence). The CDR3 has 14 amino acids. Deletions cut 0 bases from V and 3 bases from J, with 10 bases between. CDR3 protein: CASSLVQGGYEQYF. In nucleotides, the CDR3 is TGTGCCAGCAGCTTGGTTCAGGGGGGCTACGAGCAGTACTTC. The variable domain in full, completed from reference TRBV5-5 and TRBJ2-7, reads DAGVTQSPTHLIKTRGQQVTLRCSPISGHKSVSWYQQVLGQGPQFIFQYYEKEERGRGNFPDRFSARQFPNYSSELNVNALLLGDSALYLCASSLVQGGYEQYFGPGTRLTVT.

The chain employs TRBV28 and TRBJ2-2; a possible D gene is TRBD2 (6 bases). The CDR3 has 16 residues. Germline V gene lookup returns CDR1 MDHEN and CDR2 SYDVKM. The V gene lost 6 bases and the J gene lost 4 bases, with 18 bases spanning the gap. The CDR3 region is CASRPLAPAITGELFF. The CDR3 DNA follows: TGTGCCAGCAGACCACTAGCTCCAGCTATCACCGGGGAGCTGTTTTTT.

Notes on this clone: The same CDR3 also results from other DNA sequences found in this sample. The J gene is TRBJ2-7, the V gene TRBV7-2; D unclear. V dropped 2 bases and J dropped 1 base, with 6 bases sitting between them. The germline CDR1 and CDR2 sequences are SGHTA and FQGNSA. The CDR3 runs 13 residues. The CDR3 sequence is CASSLFPSYEQYF. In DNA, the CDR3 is TGTGCCAGCAGCTTATTTCCGTCCTACGAGCAGTACTTC.

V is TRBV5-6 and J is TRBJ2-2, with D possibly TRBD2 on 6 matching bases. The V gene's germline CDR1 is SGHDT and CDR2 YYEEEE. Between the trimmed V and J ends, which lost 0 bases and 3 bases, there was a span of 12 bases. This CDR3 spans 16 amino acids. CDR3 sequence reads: CASSLAFREHTGELFF. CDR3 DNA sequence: TGTGCCAGCAGCTTGGCATTCCGGGAGCACACCGGGGAGCTGTTTTTT.

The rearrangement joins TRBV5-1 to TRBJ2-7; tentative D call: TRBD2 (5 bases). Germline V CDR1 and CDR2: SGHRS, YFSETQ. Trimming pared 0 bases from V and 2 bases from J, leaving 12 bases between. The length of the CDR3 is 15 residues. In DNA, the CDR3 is TGCGCCAGCAGCTTGGGGCTAGCCTATACCTACGAGCAGTACTTC. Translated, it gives CASSLGLAYTYEQYF.

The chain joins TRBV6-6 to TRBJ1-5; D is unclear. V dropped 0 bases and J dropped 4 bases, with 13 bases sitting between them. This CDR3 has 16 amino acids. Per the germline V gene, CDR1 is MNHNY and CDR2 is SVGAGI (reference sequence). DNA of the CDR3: TGTGCCAGCAGTTACTCGCGCCCATTGGAAAATCAGCCCCAGCATTTT. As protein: CASSYSRPLENQPQHF.

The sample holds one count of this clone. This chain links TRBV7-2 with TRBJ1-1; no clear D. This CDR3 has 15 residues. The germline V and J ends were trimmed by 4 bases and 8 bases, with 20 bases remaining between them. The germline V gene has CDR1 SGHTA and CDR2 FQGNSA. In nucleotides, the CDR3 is TGTGCCAGCAGCTATTCCCGAGCAAGGGCCGAAGAAGCTTTCTTT. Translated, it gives CASSYSRARAEEAFF.

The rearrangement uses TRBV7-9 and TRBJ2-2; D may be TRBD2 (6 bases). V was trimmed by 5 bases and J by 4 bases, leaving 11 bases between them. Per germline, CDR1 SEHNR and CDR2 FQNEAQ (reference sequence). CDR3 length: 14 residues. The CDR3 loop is CASSLGLPTGELFF. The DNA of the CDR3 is TGTGCCAGCAGCCTGGGACTTCCCACCGGGGAGCTGTTTTTT. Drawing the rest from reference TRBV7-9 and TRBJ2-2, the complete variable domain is DTGVSQNPRHKITKRGQNVTFRCDPISEHNRLYWYRQTLGQGPEFLTYFQNEAQLEKSRLLSDRFSAERPKGSFSTLEIQRTEQGDSAMYLCASSLGLPTGELFFGEGSRLTVL.

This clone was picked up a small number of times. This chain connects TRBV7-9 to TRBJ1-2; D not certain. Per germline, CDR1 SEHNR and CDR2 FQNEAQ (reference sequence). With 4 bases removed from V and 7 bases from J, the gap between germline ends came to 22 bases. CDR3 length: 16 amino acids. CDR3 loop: CASSSPPSEGAGGYTF. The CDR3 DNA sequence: TGTGCCAGCAGCTCCCCGCCTTCTGAGGGCGCGGGTGGCTACACCTTC.

The chain's CDR3 is CASRGLDGEQYF. CDR3 nucleotide sequence: TGTGCCAGCAGAGGACTTGATGGCGAGCAGTACTTC. This rearrangement joins TRBV9 to TRBJ2-7; D is possibly TRBD2 (5 bases). CDR1 is SGDLS and CDR2 is YYNGEE in the germline V gene. Trimming cost V 5 bases and J 6 bases, with 12 bases left between them. This CDR3 is built from 12 residues.

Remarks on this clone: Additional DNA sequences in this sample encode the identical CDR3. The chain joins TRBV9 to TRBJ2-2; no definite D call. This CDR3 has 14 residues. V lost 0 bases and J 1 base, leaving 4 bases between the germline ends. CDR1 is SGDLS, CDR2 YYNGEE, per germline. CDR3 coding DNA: TGTGCCAGCAGCGTAGCCGAGAACACCGGGGAGCTGTTTTTT. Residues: CASSVAENTGELFF. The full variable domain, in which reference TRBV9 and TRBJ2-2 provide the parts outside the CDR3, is DSGVTQTPKHLITATGQRVTLRCSPRSGDLSVYWYQQSLDQGLQFLIQYYNGEERAKGNILERFSAQQFPDLHSELNLSSLELGDSALYFCASSVAENTGELFFGEGSRLTVL.

The CDR3 DNA reads as TGTGCCACTCACGGCGGGAGCCCGGGGGTGGCCCAGTACTTC. Encoded protein: CATHGGSPGVAQYF. This chain uses TRBV15 with TRBJ2-5; 7 bases align to TRBD2. The CDR3 length is 14 residues. CDR1 is LNHNV and CDR2 is YYDKDF in the germline V gene (reference sequence). The V gene end was trimmed by 9 bases and the J gene end by 9 bases; junction bases not matched to a gene: 16.

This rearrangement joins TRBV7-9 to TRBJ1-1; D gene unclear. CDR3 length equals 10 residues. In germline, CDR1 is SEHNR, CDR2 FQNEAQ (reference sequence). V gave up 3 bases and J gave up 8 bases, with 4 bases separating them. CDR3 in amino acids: CASSFQEAFF. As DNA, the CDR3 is TGTGCCAGCAGCTTCCAGGAAGCTTTCTTT.

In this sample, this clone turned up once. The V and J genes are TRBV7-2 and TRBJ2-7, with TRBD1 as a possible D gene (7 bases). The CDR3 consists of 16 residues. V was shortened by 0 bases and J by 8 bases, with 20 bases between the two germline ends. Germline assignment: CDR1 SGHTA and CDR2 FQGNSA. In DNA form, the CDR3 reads TGTGCCAGCAGCTTAGCGGTCGGCAGGGGGGCTACGCAGCAGTACTTC. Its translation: CASSLAVGRGATQQYF. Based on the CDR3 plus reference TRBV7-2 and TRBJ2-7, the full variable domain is GAGVSQSPSNKVTEKGKDVELRCDPISGHTALYWYRQSLGQGLEFLIYFQGNSAPDKSGLPSDRFSAERTGGSVSTLTIQRTQQEDSAVYLCASSLAVGRGATQQYFGPGTRLTVT.

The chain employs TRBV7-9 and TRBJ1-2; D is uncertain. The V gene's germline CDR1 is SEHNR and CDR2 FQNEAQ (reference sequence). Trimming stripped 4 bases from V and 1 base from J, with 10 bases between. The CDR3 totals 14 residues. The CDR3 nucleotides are TGTGCCAGCAGCTCAGCGGACCATAACTATGGCTACACCTTC. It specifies CASSSADHNYGYTF.

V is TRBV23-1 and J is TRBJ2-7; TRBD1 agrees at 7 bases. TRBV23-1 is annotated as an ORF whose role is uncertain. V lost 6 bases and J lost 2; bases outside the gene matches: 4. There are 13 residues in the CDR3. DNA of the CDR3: TGCGCCAGCAGCGGGACAGAAACCTACGAGCAGTACTTC. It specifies CASSGTETYEQYF.

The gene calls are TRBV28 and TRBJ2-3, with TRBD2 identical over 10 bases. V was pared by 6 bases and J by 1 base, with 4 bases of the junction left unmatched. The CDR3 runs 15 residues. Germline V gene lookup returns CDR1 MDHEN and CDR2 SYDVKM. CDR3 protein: CASSPGTSGTDTQYF. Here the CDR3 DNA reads TGTGCCAGCAGCCCCGGGACTAGCGGCACAGATACGCAGTATTTT.

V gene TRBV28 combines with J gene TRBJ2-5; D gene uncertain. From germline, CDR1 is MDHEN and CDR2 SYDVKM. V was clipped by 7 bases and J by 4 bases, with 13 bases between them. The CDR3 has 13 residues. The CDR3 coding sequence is TGTGCCAGCAACCCCCCCTCCGCAGAGACCCAGTACTTC. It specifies CASNPPSAETQYF.

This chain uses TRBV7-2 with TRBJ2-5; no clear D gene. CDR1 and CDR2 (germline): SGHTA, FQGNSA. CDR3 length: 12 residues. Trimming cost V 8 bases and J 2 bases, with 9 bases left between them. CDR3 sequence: CASHPTQETQYF. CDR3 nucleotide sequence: TGTGCCAGCCACCCCACTCAAGAGACCCAGTACTTC.

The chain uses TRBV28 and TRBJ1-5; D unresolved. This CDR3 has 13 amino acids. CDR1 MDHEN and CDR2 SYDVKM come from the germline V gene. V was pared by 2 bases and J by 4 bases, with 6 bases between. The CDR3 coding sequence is TGTGCCAGCAGTTTAGGGTTTAATCAGCCCCAGCATTTT. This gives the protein CASSLGFNQPQHF.

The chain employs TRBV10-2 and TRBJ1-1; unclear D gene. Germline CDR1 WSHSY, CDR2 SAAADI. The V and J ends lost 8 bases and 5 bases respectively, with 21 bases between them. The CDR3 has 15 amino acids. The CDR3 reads CASGLGGMNVTEAFF. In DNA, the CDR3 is TGCGCCAGCGGTTTGGGCGGTATGAACGTTACTGAAGCTTTCTTT.

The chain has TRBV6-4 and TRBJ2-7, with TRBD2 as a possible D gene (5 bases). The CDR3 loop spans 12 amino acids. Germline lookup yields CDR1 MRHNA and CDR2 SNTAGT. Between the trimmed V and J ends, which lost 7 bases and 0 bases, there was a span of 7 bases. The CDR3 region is CASTRDSYEQYF. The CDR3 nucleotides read TGTGCCAGCACCCGGGACTCCTACGAGCAGTACTTC.

The chain's CDR3 is CASSLVGEEGSGNTIYF. The CDR3 DNA follows: TGCGCCAGCAGCCTAGTCGGGGAAGAGGGCTCTGGAAACACCATATATTTT. This chain uses TRBV4-3 with TRBJ1-3; D unresolved. This CDR3 contains 17 residues. The ends were cut back, 4 bases at V and 0 bases at J, with 16 bases in the middle. Germline V lookup: CDR1 LGHNA, CDR2 YSLEER.

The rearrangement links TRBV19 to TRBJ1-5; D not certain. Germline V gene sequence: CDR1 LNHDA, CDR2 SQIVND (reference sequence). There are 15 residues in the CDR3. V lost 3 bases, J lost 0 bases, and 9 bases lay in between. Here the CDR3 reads CASSIWRNSNQPQHF. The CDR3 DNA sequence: TGTGCCAGTAGTATTTGGAGAAATAGCAATCAGCCCCAGCATTTT.